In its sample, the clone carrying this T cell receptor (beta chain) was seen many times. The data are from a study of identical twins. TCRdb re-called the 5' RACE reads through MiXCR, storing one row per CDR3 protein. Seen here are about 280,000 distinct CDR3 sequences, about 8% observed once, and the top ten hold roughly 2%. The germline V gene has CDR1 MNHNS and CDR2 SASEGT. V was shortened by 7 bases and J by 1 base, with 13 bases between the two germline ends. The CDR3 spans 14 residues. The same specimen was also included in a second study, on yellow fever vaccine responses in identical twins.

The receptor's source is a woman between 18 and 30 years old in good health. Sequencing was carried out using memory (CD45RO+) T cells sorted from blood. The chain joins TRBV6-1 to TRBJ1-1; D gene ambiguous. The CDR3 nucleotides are TGTGCCAGCATTGGGCGAGGACCGAACACTGAAGCTTTCTTT. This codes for CASIGRGPNTEAFF.